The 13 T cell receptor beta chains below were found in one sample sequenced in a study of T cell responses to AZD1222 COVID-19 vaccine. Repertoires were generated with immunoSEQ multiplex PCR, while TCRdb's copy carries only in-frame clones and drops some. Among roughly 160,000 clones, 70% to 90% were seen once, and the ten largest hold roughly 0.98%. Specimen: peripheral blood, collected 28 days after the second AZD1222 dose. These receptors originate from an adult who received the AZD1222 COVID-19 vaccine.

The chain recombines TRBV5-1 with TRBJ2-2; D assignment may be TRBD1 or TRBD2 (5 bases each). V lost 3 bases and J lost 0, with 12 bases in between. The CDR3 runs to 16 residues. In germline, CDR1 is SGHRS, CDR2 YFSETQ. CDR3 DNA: TGCGCCAGCAGCTGGGACGCCTCAGCGAACACCGGGGAGCTGTTTTTT. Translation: CASSWDASANTGELFF.

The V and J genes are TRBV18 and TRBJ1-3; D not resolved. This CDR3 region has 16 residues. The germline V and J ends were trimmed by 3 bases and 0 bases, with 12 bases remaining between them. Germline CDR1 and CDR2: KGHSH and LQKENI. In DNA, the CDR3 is TGTGCCAGCTCACCGGTGACGGTGGCCTCTGGAAACACCATATATTTT. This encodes CASSPVTVASGNTIYF.

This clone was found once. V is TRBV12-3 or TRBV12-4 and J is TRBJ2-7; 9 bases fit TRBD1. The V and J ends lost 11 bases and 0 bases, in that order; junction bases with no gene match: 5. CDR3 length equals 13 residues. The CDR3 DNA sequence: TGTGCCTCGGGGACAGGGTTCTCCTACGAGCAGTACTTC. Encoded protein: CASGTGFSYEQYF.

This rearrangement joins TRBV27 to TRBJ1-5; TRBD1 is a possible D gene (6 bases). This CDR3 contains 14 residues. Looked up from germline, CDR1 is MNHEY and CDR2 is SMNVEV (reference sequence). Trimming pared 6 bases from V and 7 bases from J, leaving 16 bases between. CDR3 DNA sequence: TGTGCCAGCAGACCACAGGGACTAGGACAGCCCCAGCATTTT. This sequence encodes CASRPQGLGQPQHF.

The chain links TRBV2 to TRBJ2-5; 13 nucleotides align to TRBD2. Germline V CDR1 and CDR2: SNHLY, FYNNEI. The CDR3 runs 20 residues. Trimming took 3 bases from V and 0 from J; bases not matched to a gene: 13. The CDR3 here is CASSDAWRTSGGPYQETQYF. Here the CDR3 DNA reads TGTGCCAGCAGTGATGCCTGGAGGACTAGCGGGGGCCCGTACCAAGAGACCCAGTACTTC.

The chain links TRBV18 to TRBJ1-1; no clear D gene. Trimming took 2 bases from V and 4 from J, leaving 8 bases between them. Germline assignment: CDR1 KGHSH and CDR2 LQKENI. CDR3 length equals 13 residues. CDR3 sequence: CASSPSGGTEAFF. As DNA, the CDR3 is TGTGCCAGCTCACCATCGGGAGGCACTGAAGCTTTCTTT.

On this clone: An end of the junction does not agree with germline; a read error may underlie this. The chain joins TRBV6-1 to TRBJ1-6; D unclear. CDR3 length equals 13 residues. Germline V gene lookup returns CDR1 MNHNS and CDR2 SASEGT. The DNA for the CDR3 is TGTGCCAGCGGTGAAGACATAAATTCACCCCTCCACTTT. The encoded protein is CASGEDINSPLHF.

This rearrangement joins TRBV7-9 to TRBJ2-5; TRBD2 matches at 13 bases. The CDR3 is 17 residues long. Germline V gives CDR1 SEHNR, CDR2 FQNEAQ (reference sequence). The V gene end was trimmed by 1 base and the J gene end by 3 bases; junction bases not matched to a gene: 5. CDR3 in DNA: TGTGCCAGCAGCTTAGAGGTTGGACTAGCGGGGGAAGAGACCCAGTACTTC. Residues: CASSLEVGLAGEETQYF.

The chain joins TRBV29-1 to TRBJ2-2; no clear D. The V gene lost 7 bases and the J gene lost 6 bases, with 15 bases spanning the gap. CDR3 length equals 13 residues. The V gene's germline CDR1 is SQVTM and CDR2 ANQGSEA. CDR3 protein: CSASDAPSGELFF. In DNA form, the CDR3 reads TGCAGCGCTTCGGACGCCCCTTCCGGGGAGCTGTTTTTT.

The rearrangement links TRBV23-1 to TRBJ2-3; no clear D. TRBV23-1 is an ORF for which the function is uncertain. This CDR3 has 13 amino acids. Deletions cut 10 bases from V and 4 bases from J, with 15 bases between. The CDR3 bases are TGCGCCATTACGACTTGTCAGGCAGATACGCAGTATTTT. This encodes CAITTCQADTQYF.

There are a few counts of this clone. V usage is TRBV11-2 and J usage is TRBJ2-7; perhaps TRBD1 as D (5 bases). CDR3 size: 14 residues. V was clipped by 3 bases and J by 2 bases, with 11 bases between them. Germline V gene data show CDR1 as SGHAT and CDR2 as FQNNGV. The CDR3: CASSFGRVPYEQYF. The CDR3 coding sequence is TGTGCCAGCAGCTTCGGCAGGGTCCCCTACGAGCAGTACTTC.

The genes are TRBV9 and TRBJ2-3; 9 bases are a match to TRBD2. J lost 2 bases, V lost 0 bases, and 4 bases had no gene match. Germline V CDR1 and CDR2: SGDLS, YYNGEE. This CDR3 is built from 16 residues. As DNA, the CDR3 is TGTGCCAGCAGCGTAGTGGCTAGCGGGACCACAGATACGCAGTATTTT. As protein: CASSVVASGTTDTQYF.

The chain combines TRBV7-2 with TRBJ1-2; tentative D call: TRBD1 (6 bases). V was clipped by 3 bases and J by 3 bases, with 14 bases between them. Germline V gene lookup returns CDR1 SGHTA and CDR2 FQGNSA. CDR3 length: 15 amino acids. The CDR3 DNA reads TGTGCCAGCAGCTTCCTCGGACAGAAATACTATGGCTACACCTTC. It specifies CASSFLGQKYYGYTF.